This T cell receptor beta chain was sequenced for a study of T cell repertoires in cytomegalovirus infection. Worth noting for this clonotype: Its antigen is currently unknown.

Using its own MiXCR run on the reads, TCRdb lists one record per CDR3 protein. In the table there are hundreds of thousands of distinct CDR3 sequences, 42% of which are singletons. The V and J ends lost 2 bases and 0 bases respectively, with 9 bases between them. The CDR3 contains 15 residues. CDR1 and CDR2 (germline): SGHRS, YFSETQ. The sample consisted of cultured PBMCs, taken from culture after CMV antigen stimulation. The clonotype originates from a human donor in good health (CMV status not recorded). Some clones in this sample may be carry-over from other donors' samples. This chain uses TRBV5-1 with TRBJ1-3; possibly TRBD1 for D (5 bases). The CDR3 loop reads CASSFDSSSGNTIYF. The CDR3, as DNA: TGCGCCAGCAGCTTTGACAGTAGCTCTGGAAACACCATATATTTT.